The subject of this entry is one T cell receptor (beta chain). No antigen is known for it. The data were taken from a study of T-cell memory formation after mild COVID-19. The wider study: TCR clusters were mostly confined to one donor each.

General observations from the study: Pre-infection memory harbored some responding clones, suggesting cross-reactive memory joined. Among CD4+ contracting clones, most were CM and EM, and CD8+ ones EMRA.

CDR3 length: 9 amino acids. Via MiXCR, TCRdb re-called the 5' RACE reads, giving one row per CDR3 protein. Of 410,000 or so distinct CDR3 sequences in the sample, around 22% were seen once. This receptor was identified in an adult woman who had mild COVID-19 (a few samples of this study predate the infection). Cell type and time point are not known. The chain carries TRBV21-1 and TRBJ2-1. TRBV21-1 is a pseudogene locus. Source material: PBMCs or a T cell subset sorted from them (not recorded which). The CDR3 reads CASSPSGFF. Here the CDR3 DNA reads TGTGCCAGCAGCCCGTCTGGGTTCTTC.